What follows are 6 T cell receptor beta chains derived from one specimen sequenced in a study of T cell responses to AZD1222 COVID-19 vaccine. Profiled with immunoSEQ multiplex PCR; TCRdb holds only in-frame clones, not every one. The table shows tens of thousands of clones, with 75% to 90% occurring only once. Sample: peripheral blood, taken 28 days after the second AZD1222 dose. Source of these receptors: an adult who received the AZD1222 COVID-19 vaccine.

This clone was detected only a few times. The chain uses TRBV20-1 and TRBJ2-3; possible D gene TRBD2, 7 bases. This CDR3 region has 15 residues. Per the germline V gene, CDR1 is DFQATT and CDR2 is SNEGSKA (reference sequence). Trimming took 3 bases from V and 4 from J, leaving 17 bases between them. This CDR3 is CSASARGRAPDTQYF. As DNA, the CDR3 is TGCAGTGCTAGTGCTAGGGGGAGGGCCCCAGATACGCAGTATTTT.

The chain combines TRBV6-5 with TRBJ1-1, with D uncertain. Trimming removed 2 bases at V and 5 bases at J, with 6 bases between. Germline values: CDR1 MNHEY, CDR2 SVGAGI. This CDR3 has 12 residues. In nucleotides, the CDR3 is TGTGCCAGCAGTTACCCGCCTACTGAAGCTTTCTTT. Translating gives CASSYPPTEAFF.

The chain uses TRBV11-2 and TRBJ1-1; a possible D gene is TRBD1 (5 bases). The CDR3 sequence is 14 residues long. V was cut by 3 bases and J by 4 bases, with 12 bases left in between. Germline assignment: CDR1 SGHAT and CDR2 FQNNGV. For the CDR3, the DNA is TGTGCCAGCAGCTTCAACAGGCCACCCACTGAAGCTTTCTTT. It codes for CASSFNRPPTEAFF.

The chain recombines TRBV19 with TRBJ2-3; D might be TRBD2 (5 bases). Looked up from germline, CDR1 is LNHDA and CDR2 is SQIVND (reference sequence). Trimming removed 1 base from V and 4 bases from J, with 18 bases in between. The CDR3 runs 17 residues. CDR3 in amino acids: CASSIGASKGTADTQYF. In DNA form, the CDR3 reads TGTGCCAGTAGTATAGGGGCTAGCAAAGGTACAGCAGATACGCAGTATTTT.

The V gene is TRBV28, the J gene TRBJ1-4; weak D call: TRBD1 (5 bases). CDR1 and CDR2 from the germline V gene are MDHEN and SYDVKM. The CDR3 is 14 residues long. Trimming removed 6 bases from V and 8 bases from J, with 16 bases in between. The CDR3, as DNA: TGTGCCAGCAGGGCTCAGGGCCTAATGGAAAAACTGTTTTTT. This gives the protein CASRAQGLMEKLFF.

The chain combines TRBV19 with TRBJ2-5; D may be TRBD1 (6 bases). CDR3 length: 15 amino acids. The germline V gene has CDR1 LNHDA and CDR2 SQIVND (reference sequence). With 3 bases removed from V and 3 bases from J, the gap between germline ends came to 14 bases. The CDR3: CASSIAAAGEETQYF. CDR3 in DNA: TGTGCCAGTAGTATTGCAGCGGCAGGGGAAGAGACCCAGTACTTC.